In this sample, the clone carrying this TCR beta chain is medium-sized. Its antigen is currently unknown. This entry is derived from a study of liver allograft versus peripheral blood T cells. The wider study: Recipients' peripheral blood supplied the T cell receptor repertoires against which those in transplanted livers were compared.

Notes on the study in general: T cell receptor repertoires inside liver allografts reportedly differed from those in peripheral blood.

TCRdb passed the reads through MiXCR, listing each CDR3 protein once. The sample lists 9,300 or so distinct CDR3 sequences, over 15% occurring once. The clonotype originates from a human patient who had a liver transplant. Some T cells may possibly be graft donor cells.

CDR3 amino acids: CASSYSKIAGVPSEKLFF. CDR3 nucleotides: TGTGCCAGCAGTTACTCGAAAATCGCGGGGGTGCCTAGTGAAAAACTGTTTTTT. The chain employs TRBV6-5 and TRBJ1-4, with D possibly TRBD1 on 5 matching bases. The CDR3 runs to 18 residues. Germline CDR1 is MNHEY and CDR2 is SVGAGI. V was cut by 0 bases and J by 7 bases, with 21 bases left in between.